Included here is one T cell receptor (beta chain) sequence, with context. The antigen is not known. This specimen comes from a study of response to subunit inactivated influenza vaccine. Study-level points and caveats: Each seasonal influenza vaccination recruits few new T cells, the authors suggested.

TCRdb re-derived calls from the RT-PCR reads in MiXCR, one entry per CDR3 protein. The sample shows approximately 250,000 distinct CDR3 sequences, less than 15% of them seen only once. The clonotype was recovered from a man aged 45-65 years who received an inactivated influenza vaccine. Sample: non-naive T cells sorted from PBMCs, taken roughly 15 days before vaccination.

In nucleotides, the CDR3 is TGCAGTGCTACTAGTCCGGGACTAGCGGGTACTGAGCAGTTCTTC. The encoded protein is CSATSPGLAGTEQFF. V is TRBV20-1 and J is TRBJ2-1; 12 bases are shared with TRBD2. V was clipped by 4 bases and J by 9 bases; unmatched bases: 10. This CDR3 has 15 residues. Germline CDR1 DFQATT, CDR2 SNEGSKA (reference sequence).